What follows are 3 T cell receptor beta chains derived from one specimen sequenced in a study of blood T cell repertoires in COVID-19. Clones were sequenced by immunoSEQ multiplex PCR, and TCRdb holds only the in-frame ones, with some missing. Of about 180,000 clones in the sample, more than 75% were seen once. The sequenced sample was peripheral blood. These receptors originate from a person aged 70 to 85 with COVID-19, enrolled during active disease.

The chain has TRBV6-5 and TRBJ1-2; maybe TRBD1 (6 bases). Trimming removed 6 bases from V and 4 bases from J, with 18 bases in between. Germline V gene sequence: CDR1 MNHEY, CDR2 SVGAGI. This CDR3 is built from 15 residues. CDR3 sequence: CASSQGTQGVYGYTF. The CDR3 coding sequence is TGTGCCAGCAGCCAAGGGACACAGGGCGTCTATGGCTACACCTTC.

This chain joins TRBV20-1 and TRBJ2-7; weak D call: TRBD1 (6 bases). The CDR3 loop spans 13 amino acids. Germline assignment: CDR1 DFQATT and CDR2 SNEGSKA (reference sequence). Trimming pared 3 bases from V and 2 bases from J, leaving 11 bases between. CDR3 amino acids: CSASLAGAYEQYF. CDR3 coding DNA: TGCAGTGCTAGTCTCGCAGGGGCCTACGAGCAGTACTTC.

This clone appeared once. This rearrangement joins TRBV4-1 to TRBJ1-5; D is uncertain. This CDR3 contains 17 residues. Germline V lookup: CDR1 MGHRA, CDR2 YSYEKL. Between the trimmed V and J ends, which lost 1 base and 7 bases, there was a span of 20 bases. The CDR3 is CASSQVDVSSFPQPQHF. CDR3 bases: TGCGCCAGCAGCCAAGTGGACGTCTCTAGCTTCCCCCAGCCCCAGCATTTT.